One sample yielded the 18 T cell receptor beta chains listed below, sequenced in a study of beta chain features in type 1 diabetes. Study-level results: Type 1 diabetes patients had moderately but significantly shorter TCRB CDR3s in all four CD4+ subsets.

The authors reverse transcribed all of the isolated RNA, so sequencing captured expressed TCRB transcripts. Method: immunoSEQ multiplex PCR; TCRdb's copy keeps in-frame clones and lacks some. The sample includes about 370,000 clones, around 10% seen only once; the top ten take 0.45% to 0.65%. These receptors lack a known antigen. Sequenced input: central memory CD4+ T cells from blood. All receptors derive from a man aged 25-40 years with type 1 diabetes.

CDR3 bases: TGTGCCAGTAGTCCCCGAGCCGGGACAGGGGGCGGCAATCAGCCCCAGCATTTT. As protein: CASSPRAGTGGGNQPQHF. The chain links TRBV19 to TRBJ1-5; TRBD1 matches at 12 bases. CDR3 size: 18 residues. Germline V gene lookup returns CDR1 LNHDA and CDR2 SQIVND (reference sequence). J lost 2 bases, V lost 5 bases, and 10 bases had no gene match. Looking up the rest from reference TRBV19 and TRBJ1-5 gives the full variable domain: DGGITQSPKYLFRKEGQNVTLSCEQNLNHDAMYWYRQDPGQGLRLIYYSQIVNDFQKGDIAEGYSVSREKKESFPLTVTSAQKNPTAFYLCASSPRAGTGGGNQPQHFGDGTRLSIL.

V and J are TRBV2 and TRBJ2-7; 10 nucleotides align to TRBD1. CDR1 is SNHLY, CDR2 FYNNEI, per germline. The CDR3 length is 14 residues. V was pared by 6 bases and J by 5 bases, with 7 bases of the junction left unmatched. The CDR3 loop is CASSLRDRGHEQYF. CDR3 DNA: TGTGCCAGCAGCTTAAGGGACAGGGGCCACGAGCAGTACTTC. Variable domain in full (rest from reference TRBV2 and TRBJ2-7): EPEVTQTPSHQVTQMGQEVILRCVPISNHLYFYWYRQILGQKVEFLVSFYNNEISEKSEIFDDQFSVERPDGSNFTLKIRSTKLEDSAMYFCASSLRDRGHEQYFGPGTRLTVT.

This clone was seen only a few times. The rearrangement uses TRBV5-1 and TRBJ2-7; a possible D gene is TRBD1 (7 bases). The CDR3 sequence is 12 residues long. Germline lookup yields CDR1 SGHRS and CDR2 YFSETQ. Trimming removed 7 bases from V and 7 bases from J, with 15 bases in between. The DNA for the CDR3 is TGCGCCAGCTCCCAACCAGGGGGGGAGCAGTACTTC. Protein product: CASSQPGGEQYF. Using reference TRBV5-1 and TRBJ2-7 for the parts outside the CDR3, the full variable domain is KAGVTQTPRYLIKTRGQQVTLSCSPISGHRSVSWYQQTPGQGLQFLFEYFSETQRNKGNFPGRFSGRQFSNSRSEMNVSTLELGDSALYLCASSQPGGEQYFGPGTRLTVT.

This clone was found a few times. V is TRBV5-1 and J is TRBJ2-7; 7 nucleotides line up with TRBD1. After removal of 7 bases from V and 3 bases from J, the junction contained 10 bases not matched to a gene. CDR3 length equals 14 residues. Germline-derived CDR1 and CDR2 are SGHRS and YFSETQ. CDR3 in amino acids: CASGQTGPHYEQYF. Written as DNA, the CDR3 is TGCGCCAGCGGTCAGACAGGGCCGCACTACGAGCAGTACTTC. Based on the CDR3 plus reference TRBV5-1 and TRBJ2-7, the full variable domain is KAGVTQTPRYLIKTRGQQVTLSCSPISGHRSVSWYQQTPGQGLQFLFEYFSETQRNKGNFPGRFSGRQFSNSRSEMNVSTLELGDSALYLCASGQTGPHYEQYFGPGTRLTVT.

This clone was found a few times. The chain links TRBV28 to TRBJ1-2; possibly TRBD1 for D (6 bases). Trimming stripped 11 bases from V and 10 bases from J, with 17 bases between. In germline, CDR1 is MDHEN, CDR2 SYDVKM. The length of the CDR3 is 11 residues. The CDR3 DNA reads TGTGCCTTAAAGGACAGAGGGGTCTACACCTTC. Encoded protein: CALKDRGVYTF.

There are many counts of this clone. The V call is TRBV27, the J call TRBJ1-3; D perhaps matches TRBD1 (6 bases). Germline loops: CDR1 MNHEY, CDR2 SMNVEV (reference sequence). The V end lost 8 bases, the J end lost 0 bases, and 8 bases lay between the germline ends. The CDR3 has 13 amino acids. The chain's CDR3 is CASGQNSGNTIYF. CDR3 DNA sequence: TGTGCCAGCGGACAGAACTCTGGAAACACCATATATTTT.

The CDR3 reads CASSSPRDGDTQYF. The CDR3 DNA follows: TGTGCCAGCAGCTCCCCGAGAGATGGAGATACGCAGTATTTT. V usage is TRBV7-6 and J usage is TRBJ2-3; no clear D gene. Germline assignment: CDR1 SGHVS and CDR2 FNYEAQ. Trimming pared 4 bases from V and 5 bases from J, leaving 13 bases between. CDR3 size: 14 residues.

The CDR3 loop is CASSQETPLRSAFF. DNA for the CDR3: TGTGCCAGCAGCCAAGAAACACCTTTACGGTCAGCTTTCTTT. The chain is built from TRBV14 and TRBJ1-1; D gene unclear. Germline lookup yields CDR1 SGHDN and CDR2 FVKESK. The ends were cut back, 0 bases at V and 10 bases at J, with 15 bases in the middle. The CDR3 has 14 amino acids.

This sequence joins TRBV6-5 and TRBJ2-1; D not certain. The CDR3 is made up of 13 amino acids. Germline CDR1 is MNHEY and CDR2 is SVGAGI. V was pared by 7 bases and J by 6 bases, with 13 bases between. The CDR3 sequence: CASNPTLTNEQFF. In DNA, the CDR3 is TGTGCCAGCAACCCGACCCTAACCAATGAGCAGTTCTTC.

This clone was seen more than once but under ten times. The rearrangement uses TRBV5-1 and TRBJ1-2; D is unclear. The CDR3 is 15 residues long. The germline V and J ends were trimmed by 0 bases and 4 bases, with 13 bases remaining between them. Germline CDR1 and CDR2: SGHRS and YFSETQ. CDR3 residues: CASSLAPEGGYGYTF. DNA of the CDR3: TGCGCCAGCAGCTTGGCCCCCGAGGGCGGCTATGGCTACACCTTC.

The rearrangement links TRBV18 to TRBJ2-2; D is perhaps TRBD2 (5 bases). This CDR3 comprises 17 residues. Between the trimmed V and J ends, which lost 3 bases and 1 base, there was a span of 15 bases. The germline V gene encodes CDR1 KGHSH and CDR2 LQKENI. CDR3 DNA sequence: TGTGCCAGCTCACCTCAGATAGCGAGGAGGAACACCGGGGAGCTGTTTTTT. It codes for CASSPQIARRNTGELFF. The full variable domain, its missing parts supplied by reference TRBV18 and TRBJ2-2, is NAGVMQNPRHLVRRRGQEARLRCSPMKGHSHVYWYRQLPEEGLKFMVYLQKENIIDESGMPKERFSAEFPKEGPSILRIQQVVRGDSAAYFCASSPQIARRNTGELFFGEGSRLTVL.

The V and J genes are TRBV2 and TRBJ2-5; 8 bases agree with TRBD2. V shed 2 bases, J shed 3 bases, and the junction held 2 bases outside the gene matches. Germline CDR1 and CDR2: SNHLY and FYNNEI. The CDR3 contains 14 residues. CDR3 sequence: CASSERSGKETQYF. The DNA of the CDR3 is TGTGCCAGCAGTGAACGTAGCGGGAAAGAGACCCAGTACTTC.

This clone has a single count. The genes are TRBV5-1 and TRBJ2-7; D gene unclear. V was shortened by 4 bases and J by 3 bases, with 23 bases between the two germline ends. Germline CDR1 reads SGHRS; CDR2 reads YFSETQ. CDR3 length: 17 amino acids. CDR3 coding DNA: TGCGCCAGCAGCGGGTACAGCCGACGCCTGATGGGCTACGAGCAGTACTTC. Residues: CASSGYSRRLMGYEQYF.

This clone showed up many times. This chain uses TRBV7-8 with TRBJ2-1, with D perhaps given as TRBD1 or TRBD2 (5 bases each). V shed 0 bases and J shed 9 bases, with 15 bases lying between them. Germline CDR1 and CDR2: SGHVS and FQNEAQ. This CDR3 is built from 15 residues. CDR3 in amino acids: CASSLAGVGQGEQFF. CDR3 bases: TGTGCCAGCAGCTTAGCGGGAGTGGGGCAAGGTGAGCAGTTCTTC. Looking up the rest from reference TRBV7-8 and TRBJ2-1 gives the full variable domain: GAGVSQSPRYKVAKRGQDVALRCDPISGHVSLFWYQQALGQGPEFLTYFQNEAQLDKSGLPSDRFFAERPEGSVSTLKIQRTQQEDSAVYLCASSLAGVGQGEQFFGPGTRLTVL.

The V and J genes are TRBV18 and TRBJ1-2; a possible D gene is TRBD1 (6 bases). Trimming took off 6 bases at V and 8 bases at J, with 13 bases between the two ends. CDR1 is KGHSH and CDR2 is LQKENI in the germline V gene. The CDR3 runs to 12 residues. The DNA for the CDR3 is TGTGCCAGCTCGATTGGGGGCAAGGGCTACACCTTC. Translation gives CASSIGGKGYTF.

Only a few counts were recorded for this clone. A far larger clone is only one base removed, so a read error is likely. The genes are TRBV5-5 and TRBJ2-1; D remains unclear. CDR3 length: 11 amino acids. Germline V gene sequence: CDR1 SGHKS, CDR2 YYEKEE (reference sequence). With 2 bases removed from V and 9 bases from J, the gap between germline ends came to 6 bases. The CDR3 DNA follows: TGTGCCAGCAGCTTTGGGGTTGAGCAGTTCTTC. The encoded protein is CASSFGVEQFF. Complete variable domain (other parts from reference TRBV5-5 and TRBJ2-1): DAGVTQSPTHLIKTRGQQVTLRCSPISGHKSVSWYQQVLGQGPQFIFQYYEKEERGRGNFPDRFSARQFPNYSSELNVNALLLGDSALYLCASSFGVEQFFGPGTRLTVL.

This clone has ten or more counts. Other DNA sequences in this sample translate to the same CDR3. The chain uses TRBV7-2 and TRBJ2-3; D gene uncertain. Trimming stripped 5 bases from V and 0 bases from J, with 3 bases between. The CDR3 contains 12 residues. Germline values: CDR1 SGHTA, CDR2 FQGNSA. The CDR3 DNA reads as TGTGCCAGCAGCCGTAGCACAGATACGCAGTATTTT. Its translation is CASSRSTDTQYF.

This clone was found many times. The same CDR3 also results from other DNA sequences found in this sample. V and J are TRBV10-2 and TRBJ2-1; 11 positions match TRBD2. Trimming took 2 bases from V and 3 from J; bases not matched to a gene: 0. Germline V CDR1 and CDR2: WSHSY, SAAADI. This CDR3 spans 15 amino acids. The CDR3 DNA reads as TGCGCCAGCAGTGAGACTAGCGGGAGCTACAATGAGCAGTTCTTC. Amino acids: CASSETSGSYNEQFF.